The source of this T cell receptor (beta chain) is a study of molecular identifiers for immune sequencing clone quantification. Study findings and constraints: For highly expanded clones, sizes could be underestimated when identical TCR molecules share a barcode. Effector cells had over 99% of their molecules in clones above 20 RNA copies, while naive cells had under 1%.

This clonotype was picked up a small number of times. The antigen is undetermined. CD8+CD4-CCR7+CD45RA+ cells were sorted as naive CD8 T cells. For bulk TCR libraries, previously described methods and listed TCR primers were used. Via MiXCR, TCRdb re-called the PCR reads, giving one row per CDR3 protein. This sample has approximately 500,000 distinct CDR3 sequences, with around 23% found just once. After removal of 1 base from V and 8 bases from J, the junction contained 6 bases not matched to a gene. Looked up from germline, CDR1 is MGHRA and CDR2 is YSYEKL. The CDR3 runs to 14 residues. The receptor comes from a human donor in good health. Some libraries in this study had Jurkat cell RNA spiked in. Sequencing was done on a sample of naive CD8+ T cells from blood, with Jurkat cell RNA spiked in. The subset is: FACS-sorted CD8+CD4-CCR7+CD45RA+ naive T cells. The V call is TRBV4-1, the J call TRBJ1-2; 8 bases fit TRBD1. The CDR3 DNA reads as TGCGCCAGCAGCCAAGCTCAGGGGGCACAGGGCTACACCTTC. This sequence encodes CASSQAQGAQGYTF.